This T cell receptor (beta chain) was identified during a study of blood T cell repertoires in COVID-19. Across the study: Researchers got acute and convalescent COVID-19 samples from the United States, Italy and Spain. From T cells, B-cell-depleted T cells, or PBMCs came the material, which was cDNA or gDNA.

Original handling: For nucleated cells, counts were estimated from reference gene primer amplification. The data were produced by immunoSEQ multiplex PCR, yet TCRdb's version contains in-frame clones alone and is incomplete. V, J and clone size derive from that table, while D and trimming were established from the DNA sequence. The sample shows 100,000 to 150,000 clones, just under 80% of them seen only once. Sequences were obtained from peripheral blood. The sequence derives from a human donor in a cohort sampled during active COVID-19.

CDR3 DNA: TGTGCCTCCTCCTTCGCGGGGTATAGCAATCAGCCCCAGCATTTT. Translation: CASSFAGYSNQPQHF. This chain uses TRBV2 with TRBJ1-5, with D unclear. Trimming left V 11 bases short and J 0 bases short, with 17 bases between. This CDR3 has 15 amino acids. CDR1 SNHLY and CDR2 FYNNEI come from the germline V gene.